Listed below are T cell receptor beta chains from one sample, sequenced in a study of regulatory T cells in long-lasting Graves disease. TCRdb recomputed calls from the multiplex PCR reads with MiXCR, one row per CDR3 protein. The data show some 490,000 distinct CDR3 sequences, more than 10% seen once. Another study also made use of these data, one on T cells in Graves' hyperthyroidism and ophthalmopathy.

This material consisted of peripheral blood mononuclear cells (PBMCs), taken at new diagnosis, from a patient treated with antithyroid drugs. The source of these receptors is a woman under 40 with Graves disease. The CDR3 runs from the conserved cysteine through the conserved F or W. The D gene is left open where the match is weak. Some rows mark clone size as missing; the rest say once, few, many or name a class of expanded clone.

d_call	v_call	j_call	cdr3_length	clone_size	cdr3_nt	cdr3_aa
.	TRBV2	TRBJ1-5	13	many	TGTGCCAGCAGTGAAGAGTGGAGTGAGCCCCAGCATTTT	CASSEEWSEPQHF
TRBD2	TRBV19	TRBJ2-7	14	.	TGTGCCAGTACCAAAGCGGGAGATATCTACGAGCAGTACTTC	CASTKAGDIYEQYF
.	TRBV24-1	TRBJ2-1	14	few	TGTGCCACCAGTGACCCTTCTGCTCTCAATGAGCAGTTCTTC	CATSDPSALNEQFF
TRBD1	TRBV4-3	TRBJ1-6	18	.	TGCGCCAGCAGCCAGGGAGGGGGCAGGGGCCTCTATAATTCACCCCTCCACTTT	CASSQGGGRGLYNSPLHF
.	TRBV6-5	TRBJ1-5	18	few	TGTGCCAGCAGTTACCCTAGGAACGGGGGGAATAGCAATCAGCCCCAGCATTTT	CASSYPRNGGNSNQPQHF
TRBD1	TRBV10-3	TRBJ2-7	12	many	TGTGCCATCAGTGTACAGGGGTACGAGCAGTACTTC	CAISVQGYEQYF
.	TRBV11-2	TRBJ1-6	15	many	TGTGCCAGCAGCTTAAATGGGCAGGGGAGATCACCCCTCCACTTT	CASSLNGQGRSPLHF
TRBD1	TRBV18	TRBJ2-2	17	few	TGTGCCAGCTCACCGACCCGGGACAGGGGGAACACCGGGGAGCTGTTTTTT	CASSPTRDRGNTGELFF
TRBD1	TRBV28	TRBJ2-2	12	many	TGTGCAGGACAGGCAAACACCGGGGAGCTGTTTTTT	CAGQANTGELFF
.	TRBV15	TRBJ2-1	14	many	TGTGCCACCAGCGGACTGCAGGTGTACAATGAGCAGTTCTTC	CATSGLQVYNEQFF
.	TRBV19	TRBJ2-1	15	few	TGTGCCAGTAGTATTTCCGGGACGGACGACAATGAGCAGTTCTTC	CASSISGTDDNEQFF
.	TRBV3-2	TRBJ2-1	15	.	TGTGCCAGCAGCCAAGGTGGGGGCCCCTACAATGAGCAGTTCTTC	CASSQGGGPYNEQFF
.	TRBV19	TRBJ2-6	15	.	TGTGCCAGTAGTATTCGTCATCTTTCTTCCAACGTCCTGACTTTC	CASSIRHLSSNVLTF
.	TRBV4-1	TRBJ2-5	17	many	TGCGCCAGCAGCCAAGGAGAGTTCGGCCGGCCGACAGGGACCCAGTACTTC	CASSQGEFGRPTGTQYF
.	TRBV10-3	TRBJ1-1	13	many	TGTGCCATCAGTGCCGTTGGGGGCACTGAAGCTTTCTTT	CAISAVGGTEAFF
.	TRBV6-5	TRBJ1-1	16	many	TGTGCCAGCAGTTACTCCTTGACAGCGATTACGGCTGAAGCTTTCTTT	CASSYSLTAITAEAFF
.	TRBV11-2	TRBJ1-1	13	many	TGTGCCAGCAGCTTAGGCCGGAACACTGAAGCTTTCTTT	CASSLGRNTEAFF
.	TRBV3-1	TRBJ1-1	16	many	TGTGCCAGCAGCCAAGACTTAAGGGCGATCAACACTGAAGCTTTCTTT	CASSQDLRAINTEAFF
.	TRBV30	TRBJ1-1	16	once	TGTGCCTGGAGTGTAGGTCGGGCGTCGGCGAACACTGAAGCTTTCTTT	CAWSVGRASANTEAFF
.	TRBV30	TRBJ1-5	14	.	TGTGCCTGGAGTACCGGGGGCCTCAATCAGCCCCAGCATTTT	CAWSTGGLNQPQHF
.	TRBV7-2	TRBJ2-1	16	many	TGTGCCAGCAGCTTACTCTCCTCCCTTTCAAACAATGAGCAGTTCTTC	CASSLLSSLSNNEQFF
.	TRBV11-2	TRBJ1-1	15	many	TGTGCCAGCAGCAGCTTCCGGGGCCGGAGGCCTGAAGCTTTCTTT	CASSSFRGRRPEAFF
.	TRBV19	TRBJ2-7	17	.	TGTGCCAGTAGTGCTCGGGCAGCAGGGCCTGACCCTTACGAGCAGTACTTC	CASSARAAGPDPYEQYF
.	TRBV7-3	TRBJ2-1	12	.	TGTGCCAGCAGCCGAGGAACGGGTGAGCAGTTCTTC	CASSRGTGEQFF
.	TRBV11-3	TRBJ2-2	15	many	TGTGCCAGCAGCTACCAGTCAGGGACGAACGGGGAGCTGTTTTTT	CASSYQSGTNGELFF
TRBD1	TRBV5-8	TRBJ2-2	17	many	TGTGCCAGCAGCCCCGGACAGGGGGCGCTGGGAACCGGGGAGCTGTTTTTT	CASSPGQGALGTGELFF
TRBD1	TRBV6-5	TRBJ2-7	19	many	TGTGCCAGCAGTTATTTCCCCGGGACAGGGGGCGCGAAATCCTACGAGCAGTACTTC	CASSYFPGTGGAKSYEQYF
.	TRBV5-1	TRBJ2-7	16	many	TGTGCCAGCAGCTTAAGAGCAGGGTGGGGATCCTACGAGCAGTACTTC	CASSLRAGWGSYEQYF
.	TRBV10-1	TRBJ2-1	15	many	TGCGCCAGCAGCCCGGGGGCAGGGGCCTACAATGAGCAGTTCTTC	CASSPGAGAYNEQFF
.	TRBV6-5	TRBJ2-7	13	few	TGTGCCAGCAGTTACTCCCGCTCCTACGAGCAGTACTTC	CASSYSRSYEQYF
.	TRBV9	TRBJ2-1	17	.	TGTGCCAGCAGCGTTCTACCAGACAGCCCAACCTACAATGAGCAGTTCTTC	CASSVLPDSPTYNEQFF
.	TRBV20-1	TRBJ2-1	11	many	TGCAGTGCTAGAAACTGGAATGAGCAGTTCTTC	CSARNWNEQFF
.	TRBV12-3/TRBV12-4	TRBJ1-1	14	many	TGTGCCAGCACCCAGGGACACTTGAACACTGAAGCTTTCTTT	CASTQGHLNTEAFF
.	TRBV10-3	TRBJ1-6	13	.	TGTGCCACCGGGGTGGCGGCGGATTCACCCCTCCACTTT	CATGVAADSPLHF
TRBD2	TRBV7-9	TRBJ2-3	17	many	TGTGCCAGCAGCCGACCGAGGCTAGCGGGAGTATCAGATACGCAGTATTTT	CASSRPRLAGVSDTQYF
TRBD2	TRBV2	TRBJ2-1	15	many	TGTGCCAGCAGTGAGTGGCTAGCGGGGTACAATGAGCAGTTCTTC	CASSEWLAGYNEQFF
TRBD1	TRBV7-2	TRBJ1-1	15	.	TGTGCCAGCAGCTTCCCGAGGAGGGGGCTAGTTGGGGCTTTCTTT	CASSFPRRGLVGAFF
.	TRBV5-1	TRBJ1-5	15	many	TGCGCCAGCAGCCCATGGGGGGGTAGCAATCAGCCCCAGCATTTT	CASSPWGGSNQPQHF
TRBD2	TRBV20-1	TRBJ2-1	13	many	TGCGGGGGACTAGCGGCGAACTACAATGAGCAGTTCTTC	CGGLAANYNEQFF
TRBD1	TRBV9	TRBJ1-2	15	.	TGTGCCAGCAGCGTCAACAGGGGTGTGGGATATGGCTACACCTTC	CASSVNRGVGYGYTF
TRBD2	TRBV9	TRBJ2-6	17	.	TGTGCCAGCAGCGTGGCTAGCGGGGAAGCTGGGGCCAACGTCCTGACTTTC	CASSVASGEAGANVLTF
.	TRBV10-2	TRBJ2-3	15	many	TGCGCCAGCAGTCCTCTCTACCCCGCCCCAGATACGCAGTATTTT	CASSPLYPAPDTQYF
.	TRBV28	TRBJ2-4	13	few	TGTGCCAGCAATGGCCGGAGGGGAAACATTCAGTACTTC	CASNGRRGNIQYF
.	TRBV7-2	TRBJ1-2	13	many	TGTGCCAGCAGCTTAGTCGACACCTATGGCTACACCTTC	CASSLVDTYGYTF
TRBD1	TRBV18	TRBJ2-1	15	many	TGTGCCAGCTCACCTCAGACAGGGTCCTACAATGAGCAGTTCTTC	CASSPQTGSYNEQFF
TRBD1	TRBV6-5	TRBJ1-1	19	few	TGTGCCAGCAGTTACTCGATGCCGTCGCCGGACAGGAAAGGGCCTGAAGCTTTCTTT	CASSYSMPSPDRKGPEAFF
TRBD1	TRBV29-1	TRBJ1-1	15	few	TGCAGCGTCGAGGGGACAGGGGTGGGGAACACTGAAGCTTTCTTT	CSVEGTGVGNTEAFF
TRBD1	TRBV4-3	TRBJ1-4	16	many	TGCGCCAGCAGCCGAGTCGGACAGGGGGAAGATGAAAAACTGTTTTTT	CASSRVGQGEDEKLFF
TRBD1	TRBV5-6	TRBJ2-6	13	.	TGTGTCAGCAGACAGGGGGCGGCCAACGTCCTGACTTTC	CVSRQGAANVLTF
TRBD1	TRBV19	TRBJ2-7	14	.	TGTGCCAGTAGTATACTACAGGGGACCGACGAGCAGTACTTC	CASSILQGTDEQYF
TRBD1	TRBV11-2	TRBJ1-2	13	many	TGTGCCAGCACCTCGGGACAGCCCTATGGCTACACCTTC	CASTSGQPYGYTF